This TCR beta chain was sequenced for a study of cytomegalovirus exposure and HLA in healthy donors. Study details: Across more than 350 genotyped donors, over 70% landed in the Caucasian-associated ancestry cluster.

Concerning this clone: Its specificity is unknown.

Germline V lookup: CDR1 SGDLS, CDR2 YYNGEE. The J segment lost 2 bases and the V segment lost 4 bases, leaving 14 bases of the junction unmatched. The CDR3 extends over 18 amino acids. Study-wide points: Most TCR sequences were uncommon, yet certain public TCRs appeared in many donors. Later, TCR association rates were found to vary by HLA locus, highest for DRB1 and lowest for HLA-C.

The PCR ran on 60 Vbeta and 13 Jbeta primers. Clones were sequenced by immunoSEQ multiplex PCR, and TCRdb holds only the in-frame ones, with some missing. The sample records around 99,000 clones, approximately 76% being singletons. This clonotype originated in a woman between 45 and 65 years old in good health and CMV-seropositive. The specimen was PBMCs. The chain links TRBV9 to TRBJ2-2; 7 bases agree with TRBD2. CDR3 sequence reads: CASSPRPAGKINTGELFF. In DNA form, the CDR3 reads TGTGCCAGCAGCCCCCGTCCAGCGGGAAAGATTAACACCGGGGAGCTGTTTTTT.